This TCR beta chain was identified during a study of identical twins. Healthy Caucasians made up all donors. It was template switching that added a universal primer site, and there were unique molecular identifiers on the cDNA. TCRdb re-derived calls from the 5' RACE reads in MiXCR, one entry per CDR3 protein. The data contain more than 400,000 distinct CDR3 sequences, around 15% of them singletons. This clonotype was picked up a small number of times. Germline CDR1 and CDR2: SGHRS and YFSETQ. Trimming took 3 bases from V and 2 from J; bases not matched to a gene: 4. CDR3 length equals 15 residues. Another study also made use of these data, one on yellow fever vaccine responses in identical twins. That study reports: Twins' vaccine T cell responses reportedly seemed partly convergent and partly personalized.

The clonotype was recovered from a woman in her late teens or twenties in good health. Sequenced: CD4+ T cells sorted from blood. V and J are TRBV5-1 and TRBJ1-2; 10 bases map to TRBD1. CDR3 nucleotide sequence: TGCGCCAGCAGCTCGAAGGGACAGGGGAACTATGGCTACACCTTC. Encoded protein: CASSSKGQGNYGYTF.